The 18 T cell receptor beta chains given below trace back to one sample, sequenced in a study of control samples from healthy donors and cancer patients. Sequenced by immunoSEQ multiplex PCR; TCRdb stores in-frame clones only, minus some. Counted here are some 130,000 clones, about nine tenths occurring once; the ten biggest clones make up 2% to 3%. Sequenced input: blood. All receptors come from a middle-aged man in good health.

This chain joins TRBV2 and TRBJ2-3; TRBD1 aligns across 7 bases. J was trimmed by 4 bases and V by 7 bases; bases with no gene match: 2. The CDR3 length is 12 residues. The germline V gene has CDR1 SNHLY and CDR2 FYNNEI. The CDR3 protein is CASNRGPDTQYF. CDR3 DNA sequence: TGTGCCAGCAACAGGGGCCCAGATACGCAGTATTTT.

The chain combines TRBV2 with TRBJ2-3; 16 bases are a match to TRBD2. J lost 4 bases, V lost 7 bases, and 5 bases had no gene match. The CDR3 is 16 residues long. CDR1 and CDR2 from the germline V gene are SNHLY and FYNNEI. The CDR3 DNA is TGTGCCAGCATCCCGGGACTAGCGGGGGGGGCAGATACGCAGTATTTT. This codes for CASIPGLAGGADTQYF. The full variable domain, rest sourced from reference TRBV2 and TRBJ2-3, is EPEVTQTPSHQVTQMGQEVILRCVPISNHLYFYWYRQILGQKVEFLVSFYNNEISEKSEIFDDQFSVERPDGSNFTLKIRSTKLEDSAMYFCASIPGLAGGADTQYFGPGTRLTVL.

This rearrangement joins TRBV7-9 to TRBJ2-1; D may be TRBD2 (7 bases). This CDR3 comprises 15 residues. V was clipped by 3 bases and J by 4 bases, with 13 bases between them. Germline V gene sequence: CDR1 SEHNR, CDR2 FQNEAQ (reference sequence). CDR3 DNA: TGTGCCAGCAGCTTTGTGCGGGGGCCATACAATGAGCAGTTCTTC. This translates into CASSFVRGPYNEQFF.

The DNA for the CDR3 is TGTGCCAGCAGAACTCGCGCCGGGGAGCTGTTTTTT. Translating it yields CASRTRAGELFF. V gene TRBV6-6 combines with J gene TRBJ2-2; no reliable D call. Per germline, CDR1 MNHNY and CDR2 SVGAGI (reference sequence). Trimming shortened V by 6 bases and J by 6 bases, and 8 bases separated the two germline ends. This CDR3 has 12 residues.

The chain links TRBV7-8 to TRBJ2-3, with D perhaps TRBD1 or TRBD2 (6 bases each). V lost 3 bases to trimming and J lost 11 bases, with 18 bases between them. CDR3 length: 14 amino acids. Germline CDR1 reads SGHVS; CDR2 reads FQNEAQ. The CDR3 spells CASSFGERRGLQYF. CDR3 nucleotides: TGTGCCAGCAGCTTTGGTGAGAGGAGGGGGTTGCAGTATTTT. The whole variable domain, remainder taken from reference TRBV7-8 and TRBJ2-3, is GAGVSQSPRYKVAKRGQDVALRCDPISGHVSLFWYQQALGQGPEFLTYFQNEAQLDKSGLPSDRFFAERPEGSVSTLKIQRTQQEDSAVYLCASSFGERRGLQYFGPGTRLTVL.

On this clone: The junction departs from germline at one end; a sequencing error may be responsible. The gene calls are TRBV2 and TRBJ2-3; TRBD2 aligns across 7 bases. This CDR3 contains 13 residues. Germline CDR1 is SNHLY and CDR2 is FYNNEI. The CDR3 loop reads CARSGDSTDTQYF. CDR3 in DNA: TGTGCCCGCAGCGGGGATAGCACAGATACGCAGTATTTT.

This clone was seen a single time. The chain uses TRBV5-5 and TRBJ1-3, with D tentatively TRBD1 (6 bases). CDR1 is SGHKS and CDR2 is YYEKEE in the germline V gene (reference sequence). CDR3 length: 16 residues. Trimming shortened V by 1 base and J by 0 bases, and 11 bases separated the two germline ends. The CDR3 here is CASSLQGSNSGNTIYF. The CDR3 DNA is TGTGCCAGCAGCTTGCAGGGGTCTAACTCTGGAAACACCATATATTTT.

The rearrangement links TRBV5-1 to TRBJ2-6; 11 bases fit TRBD1. The CDR3 spans 21 residues. V shed 0 bases, J shed 0 bases, and the junction held 11 bases outside the gene matches. Per germline, CDR1 SGHRS and CDR2 YFSETQ. Here the CDR3 reads CASSLVRTGQGERSGANVLTF. The CDR3 DNA sequence: TGCGCCAGCAGCTTGGTCCGGACGGGACAGGGGGAACGCTCTGGGGCCAACGTCCTGACTTTC.

The chain uses TRBV30 and TRBJ2-7, with TRBD1 matching over 12 bases. Trimming took 5 bases from V and 5 from J; bases not matched to a gene: 7. The CDR3 sequence is 14 residues long. CDR1 and CDR2 (germline): GTSNPN, SVGIG (reference sequence). The CDR3 DNA reads TGTGCCTGGGGGGGGACAGGGGGCGCGAACGAGCAGTACTTC. It translates to CAWGGTGGANEQYF.

The J gene is TRBJ1-5, the V gene TRBV19; tentatively, D is TRBD1 (5 bases). CDR1 and CDR2 from the germline V gene are LNHDA and SQIVND (reference sequence). Trimming stripped 5 bases from V and 7 bases from J, with 24 bases between. The CDR3 consists of 17 residues. CDR3 in amino acids: CASSYTIHRSSGQPQHF. The CDR3 nucleotides read TGTGCCAGTAGTTATACCATTCACAGGTCTTCAGGGCAGCCCCAGCATTTT.

The CDR3 DNA reads as TGTGCCAGCAGTGACCGAGACAGGGGGGGAGCTTTCTTT. This codes for CASSDRDRGGAFF. The rearrangement links TRBV6-1 to TRBJ1-1, with TRBD1 identical over 9 bases. This CDR3 contains 13 residues. The germline CDR1 and CDR2 sequences are MNHNS and SASEGT. After removal of 3 bases from V and 10 bases from J, the junction contained 6 bases not matched to a gene.

V gene TRBV27 combines with J gene TRBJ1-2; 12 positions match TRBD1. V gave up 3 bases and J gave up 7 bases; unmatched junction bases: 12. Germline V CDR1 and CDR2: MNHEY, SMNVEV (reference sequence). The CDR3 spans 17 residues. The CDR3 here is CASSFGTGTGGRGGYTF. CDR3 nucleotides: TGTGCCAGCAGTTTCGGAACCGGGACAGGGGGCAGGGGTGGCTACACCTTC.

The sample holds one count of this clone. V gene TRBV2 combines with J gene TRBJ2-5; D gene uncertain. In germline, CDR1 is SNHLY, CDR2 FYNNEI. This CDR3 has 12 amino acids. V was clipped by 4 bases and J by 5 bases, with 8 bases between them. DNA for the CDR3: TGTGCCAGCAGTGTGTCTACCGAGACCCAGTACTTC. Its protein is CASSVSTETQYF.

This clone came up once. The genes are TRBV5-3 and TRBJ2-3; 15 bases agree with TRBD2. TRBV5-3 falls under the ORF class, with uncertain function. This CDR3 is 18 amino acids long. V was pared by 5 bases and J by 6 bases, with 13 bases of the junction left unmatched. The CDR3 region has the DNA TGTGCCAGAAGTTCGGGACTAGCGGGGGGCCACTCGACGGATACGCAGTATTTT. Protein sequence: CARSSGLAGGHSTDTQYF.

V and J are TRBV5-1 and TRBJ2-1; D may be TRBD2 (5 bases). Per germline, CDR1 SGHRS and CDR2 YFSETQ. Trimming stripped 0 bases from V and 10 bases from J, with 11 bases between. The CDR3 length is 13 residues. CDR3 DNA: TGCGCCAGCAGCTTGGCCGCAGCGGCCGAGCAGTTCTTC. Translation gives CASSLAAAAEQFF.

This chain connects TRBV5-4 to TRBJ2-7; tentatively, D is TRBD2 (5 bases). In germline, CDR1 is SGHNT, CDR2 YYREEE (reference sequence). Trimming left V 4 bases short and J 7 bases short, with 18 bases between. The CDR3 spans 14 residues. The CDR3 DNA sequence: TGTGCCAGCAGCCCCGTTGGCCTCCCGGGGGAGCAGTACTTC. This translates into CASSPVGLPGEQYF.

This clone has just a few counts. The V gene is TRBV3-1 (or the pseudogene TRBV3-2), the J gene TRBJ1-1, with D perhaps TRBD1 (6 bases). The V gene lost 5 bases and the J gene lost 4 bases, with 20 bases spanning the gap. The CDR3 has 16 amino acids. Germline CDR1 LGHDT, CDR2 YNNKEL (reference sequence). CDR3 DNA: TGTGCCAGCAGCATGGGCGCTACAGGGTATGGCACTGAAGCTTTCTTT. Translation gives CASSMGATGYGTEAFF.

The chain uses TRBV2 and TRBJ2-2; no definite D call. CDR1 and CDR2 from the germline V gene are SNHLY and FYNNEI. The V end lost 6 bases, the J end lost 5 bases, and 16 bases lay between the germline ends. The CDR3 runs to 15 residues. The CDR3 sequence: CASRPPRHKTGELFF. For the CDR3, the DNA is TGTGCCAGCAGGCCTCCGAGACACAAGACCGGGGAGCTGTTTTTT.